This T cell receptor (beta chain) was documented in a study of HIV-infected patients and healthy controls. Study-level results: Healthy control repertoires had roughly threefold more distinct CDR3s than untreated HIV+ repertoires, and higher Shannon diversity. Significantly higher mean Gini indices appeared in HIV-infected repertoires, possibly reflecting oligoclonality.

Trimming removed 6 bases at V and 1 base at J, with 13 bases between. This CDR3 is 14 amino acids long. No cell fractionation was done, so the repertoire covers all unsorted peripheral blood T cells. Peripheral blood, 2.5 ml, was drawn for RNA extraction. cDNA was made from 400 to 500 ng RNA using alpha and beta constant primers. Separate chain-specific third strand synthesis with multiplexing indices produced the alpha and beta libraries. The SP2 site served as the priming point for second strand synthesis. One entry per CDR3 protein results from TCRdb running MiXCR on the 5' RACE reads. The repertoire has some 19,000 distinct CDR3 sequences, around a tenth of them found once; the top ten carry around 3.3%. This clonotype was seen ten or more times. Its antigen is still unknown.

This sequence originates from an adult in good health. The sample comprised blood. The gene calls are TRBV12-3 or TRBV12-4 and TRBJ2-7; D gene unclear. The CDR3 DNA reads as TGTGCCAGCAGCCCCGACTGGGGTTCCTACGAGCAGTACTTC. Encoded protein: CASSPDWGSYEQYF.